The rows below give T cell receptor beta chains drawn from one sample of a study of post-analysis software for immune sequencing data. In TCRdb, the PCR reads were re-called with MiXCR into one record per CDR3 protein. Among some 450,000 distinct CDR3 sequences listed, less than 45% were seen once. The sequenced sample was blood. These receptors all come from a girl aged 5 to 17 with multiple sclerosis. CDR3s include the opening cysteine and the closing phenylalanine or tryptophan. The D gene is left open where the match is weak. Expanded clones get a size class; other rows say once, few or many, or leave the size out.

clone size	D gene	V gene	J gene	CDR3 DNA	CDR3 protein
few	.	TRBV20-1	TRBJ2-6	TGCAGTGCCCCGTGGGGGGAAGTAGGGGCCAACGTCCTGACTTTC	CSAPWGEVGANVLTF
few	.	TRBV5-6	TRBJ2-7	TGTGCCAGCAGCCGCGGGTGGGAGCAGTACTTC	CASSRGWEQYF
few	TRBD2	TRBV6-5	TRBJ2-1	TGTGCCAGCAAAACGACTAGCGGCTCCTACAATGAGCAGTTCTTC	CASKTTSGSYNEQFF
.	.	TRBV19	TRBJ2-5	TGTGCCAGTAGTATTTCGGCTGGACCGCAGTACTTC	CASSISAGPQYF
.	.	TRBV29-1	TRBJ1-3	TGCAGCGTACAGGGCGGCGGAAACACCATATATTTT	CSVQGGGNTIYF
few	.	TRBV10-2	TRBJ2-5	TGCGCCAGCAGTGATCTGGAGCAGTACTTC	CASSDLEQYF
.	.	TRBV15	TRBJ2-5	TGTGCCACCAGCAGCTTAGGGGAGACCCAGTACTTC	CATSSLGETQYF
.	.	TRBV4-1	TRBJ1-1	TGCGCCAGCAGCCAAGAGAAGGCAGGGGCAGAAACTGAAGCTTTCTTT	CASSQEKAGAETEAFF
few	.	TRBV20-1	TRBJ2-1	TGCAGTGCTATAGGCGGGACGAATCCCACTGAGCAGTTCTTC	CSAIGGTNPTEQFF
once	.	TRBV7-3	TRBJ2-1	TGTGCCAGCAGCCCGGGACGCCACAATGGCAATGAGCAGTTCTTC	CASSPGRHNGNEQFF
.	.	TRBV7-9	TRBJ1-5	TGTGCCAGCAGCTCCACTGCATCTGGGGTAATTGGGAATCAGCCCCAGCATTTT	CASSSTASGVIGNQPQHF
few	TRBD2	TRBV3-1	TRBJ2-6	TGTGCCAGCAGCCAAGTCGTTCTGTCTAGCGGGAGTTCCTCTGGGGCCAACGTCCTGACTTTC	CASSQVVLSSGSSSGANVLTF
few	.	TRBV15	TRBJ1-2	TGTGCCACCAGCAGAGATCGTGGAGGGCCAGTCGAAGACTATGGCTACACCTTC	CATSRDRGGPVEDYGYTF
.	TRBD1	TRBV27	TRBJ1-1	TGTGCCAGCAGTTTTGTATTTGGGACAGGGGTTTCTGAAGCTTTCTTT	CASSFVFGTGVSEAFF
few	.	TRBV27	TRBJ2-3	TGTGCCAGCAGTATAAGCGGATATACGCAGTATTTT	CASSISGYTQYF
few	TRBD1	TRBV27	TRBJ2-4	TGTGCCAGCAGTTCTTGGACAGGGCCGGGGAACATTCAGTACTTC	CASSSWTGPGNIQYF
.	TRBD2	TRBV5-1	TRBJ2-1	TGCGCCAGCAGCGGCACTAGCGGGCCCTCCTTCTACAATGAGCAGTTCTTC	CASSGTSGPSFYNEQFF
.	.	TRBV2	TRBJ2-5	TGTGCCAGCAAAACCGACCTAGGGCCCGGAGAGCAGTACTTC	CASKTDLGPGEQYF
.	.	TRBV7-9	TRBJ1-5	TGTGCCAGCAGCATCTACAAGAATCAGCCCCAGCATTTT	CASSIYKNQPQHF
.	TRBD2	TRBV20-1	TRBJ2-7	TGCAGTGCTCAAAATAGCGGGAGGACGTACGAGCAGTACTTC	CSAQNSGRTYEQYF
.	TRBD2	TRBV7-3	TRBJ2-1	TGTGCCAGCAGCTTATTGCTAGCGGGACCTACCAATGAGCAGTTCTTC	CASSLLLAGPTNEQFF
.	.	TRBV28	TRBJ1-5	TGTGCCAGCAGGGACGGAGCTCCAGGAGGTCAGCCCCAGCATTTT	CASRDGAPGGQPQHF
.	TRBD1	TRBV15	TRBJ2-2	TGTGCCACCAGCAGAGACAGGGGGATAGGGACCGGGGAGCTGTTTTTT	CATSRDRGIGTGELFF
.	TRBD1	TRBV27	TRBJ1-5	TGTGCCAGCGGTATTTCAGGGGGCTCTAGCAATCAGCCCCAGCATTTT	CASGISGGSSNQPQHF
few	.	TRBV5-5	TRBJ2-7	TGTGCCAGCAGCCGGATTAGCGGTGACTCCTACGAGCAGTACTTC	CASSRISGDSYEQYF